The clone carrying this T cell receptor beta chain was detected many times. The time point denotes: newly diagnosed GD, antithyroid drugs for less than 3 months. The TCR library was prepared using RNA isolated from PBMCs. Each of the patients was recruited from an endocrinology department situated in Xi'an, China. Assembly of TCR beta libraries relied on iRepertoire HTBI primers together with Arm-PCR of CDR3 regions. TCRdb recomputed calls from the multiplex PCR reads with MiXCR, one row per CDR3 protein. The sample has over 450,000 distinct CDR3 sequences, about 12% seen once; the top ten hold roughly 9.3%. This sample was included in a study of regulatory T cells in long-lasting Graves disease. Study context: For a period under 3 months, newly diagnosed Graves' patients had taken antithyroid drugs.

These data are also associated with another study on T cells in Graves' hyperthyroidism and ophthalmopathy. From that second work: Clonotypes that were expanded in thyroid above 0.001 mostly appeared in blood too.

This receptor was taken from a woman aged 25 to 39 with Graves disease. This specimen consisted of peripheral blood mononuclear cells (PBMCs), obtained at new diagnosis, from a patient treated with antithyroid drugs.

The CDR3 bases are TGTGCCAGCAGTTACTCGCCAGTCCAAGAGACCCAGTACTTC. Translated: CASSYSPVQETQYF. This chain connects TRBV6-2 or TRBV6-3 to TRBJ2-5; D is unresolved. Germline V lookup: CDR1 MNHEY, CDR2 SVGEGT. V was shortened by 0 bases and J by 1 base, with 6 bases between the two germline ends. The CDR3 is 14 residues long.